The 17 T cell receptor beta chains presented below share a single source sample, sequenced in a study of T cells in Graves' hyperthyroidism and ophthalmopathy. What was amplified from RNA transcripts were TCR beta CDR3 regions. First-round RT-PCR with HTBI primers amplified the TCR CDR3 region. Each CDR3 protein gets one entry after TCRdb re-called the multiplex PCR reads with MiXCR. Of fewer than 400,000 distinct CDR3 sequences in the sample, about 14% were seen once. Material for sequencing was blood. These receptor sequences come from a man aged 45-65 years with Graves' ophthalmopathy.

Ten or more counts support this clonotype. V usage is TRBV10-3 and J usage is TRBJ2-4, with D tentatively TRBD2 (5 bases). Trimming cost V 4 bases and J 8 bases, with 18 bases left between them. CDR1 is ENHRY and CDR2 is SYGVKD in the germline V gene. The CDR3 consists of 15 residues. CDR3: CAISAGAFERDIQYF. CDR3 bases: TGTGCCATCAGTGCCGGAGCCTTTGAGAGGGACATTCAGTACTTC.

This clonotype was counted at least ten times. The gene calls are TRBV28 and TRBJ2-5; 8 positions match TRBD2. Germline-derived CDR1 and CDR2 are MDHEN and SYDVKM. After removal of 5 bases from V and 3 bases from J, the junction contained 8 bases not matched to a gene. The CDR3 is 15 amino acids. CDR3 region: CASSPRGGGEETQYF. Written as DNA, the CDR3 is TGTGCCAGCAGTCCTCGGGGGGGCGGAGAAGAGACCCAGTACTTC.

The rearrangement joins TRBV7-2 to TRBJ2-5; 9 bases align to TRBD1. The CDR3 has 16 residues. Trimming at V came to 4 bases and at J to 2 bases, leaving 8 bases not matched to a gene. Germline CDR1 reads SGHTA; CDR2 reads FQGNSA. CDR3 in DNA: TGTGCCAGCAGCTCACGGGGACAGGGTCCACAAGAGACCCAGTACTTC. Translation: CASSSRGQGPQETQYF.

Ten or more counts support this clonotype. CDR3 in amino acids: CSARDFGLAVIGDTQYF. CDR3 in DNA: TGCAGTGCTAGAGACTTTGGTCTAGCGGTGATAGGAGATACGCAGTATTTT. The chain couples TRBV20-1 to TRBJ2-3; 7 bases are shared with TRBD2. With 0 bases clipped from V and 5 bases from J, the junction kept 14 bases outside the gene matches. Germline-derived CDR1 and CDR2 are DFQATT and SNEGSKA (reference sequence). CDR3 length: 17 residues.

The rearrangement links TRBV10-1 to TRBJ2-1, with 8 bases aligning to TRBD2. Germline CDR1 WNHNN, CDR2 SYGVQD (reference sequence). J gave up 5 bases and V 0 bases, and 15 bases lay outside the gene matches. The CDR3 has 19 amino acids. The CDR3, as DNA: TGCGCCAGCAGTGAGTCATTAGCGGGAACCCCGGGTATACACAATGAGCAGTTCTTC. Its translation is CASSESLAGTPGIHNEQFF.

The V and J genes are TRBV9 and TRBJ2-2, with 12 bases that match TRBD2. CDR1 is SGDLS and CDR2 is YYNGEE in the germline V gene. After removal of 2 bases from V and 4 bases from J, the junction contained 3 bases not matched to a gene. The CDR3 totals 16 residues. The DNA for the CDR3 is TGTGCCAGCAGCGTGACTAGCGGGAGATTCACCGGGGAGCTGTTTTTT. It translates to CASSVTSGRFTGELFF. The full variable domain, its missing parts supplied by reference TRBV9 and TRBJ2-2, is DSGVTQTPKHLITATGQRVTLRCSPRSGDLSVYWYQQSLDQGLQFLIQYYNGEERAKGNILERFSAQQFPDLHSELNLSSLELGDSALYFCASSVTSGRFTGELFFGEGSRLTVL.

This clonotype has only a few counts. The chain couples TRBV20-1 to TRBJ1-6, with TRBD1 identical over 7 bases. The CDR3 is 15 amino acids. Germline V gene sequence: CDR1 DFQATT, CDR2 SNEGSKA (reference sequence). The V gene end was trimmed by 6 bases and the J gene end by 7 bases; junction bases not matched to a gene: 12. Written as DNA, the CDR3 is TGCAGTGCGCCACCCTTACAGGGGACGAATTCACCCCTCCACTTT. Protein sequence: CSAPPLQGTNSPLHF.

This clonotype was seen ten or more times. The chain has TRBV20-1 and TRBJ2-5; 12 bases are shared with TRBD2. V gave up 0 bases and J gave up 5 bases; unmatched junction bases: 7. There are 16 residues in the CDR3. Looked up from germline, CDR1 is DFQATT and CDR2 is SNEGSKA (reference sequence). The CDR3 reads CSARDPSGRVLETQYF. In nucleotides, the CDR3 is TGCAGTGCTAGAGATCCTAGCGGGAGGGTATTGGAGACCCAGTACTTC.

This clonotype was recorded at least ten times. The chain combines TRBV9 with TRBJ2-1; tentatively, D is TRBD2 (6 bases). The V gene lost 0 bases and the J gene lost 7 bases, with 8 bases spanning the gap. CDR3 size: 13 residues. CDR1 SGDLS and CDR2 YYNGEE come from the germline V gene. The CDR3 region has the DNA TGTGCCAGCAGCGTAGACGGGAGTAATGAGCAGTTCTTC. It encodes CASSVDGSNEQFF.

V is TRBV10-3 and J is TRBJ2-1; TRBD2 agrees at 7 bases. The junction had 11 bases not matched to a gene; V was cut back by 8 bases and J by 4 bases. Looked up from germline, CDR1 is ENHRY and CDR2 is SYGVKD. This CDR3 has 15 amino acids. The CDR3 sequence: CAIRVEREYYNEQFF. The CDR3 coding sequence is TGTGCCATCCGAGTCGAGCGGGAATATTACAATGAGCAGTTCTTC.

The sample holds many counts of this clonotype. The CDR3 here is CARGTDQETQYF. CDR3 sequence (DNA): TGTGCCAGAGGGACGGATCAAGAGACCCAGTACTTC. This chain joins TRBV6-2 or TRBV6-3 and TRBJ2-5; D tentatively fits TRBD1 or TRBD2 (5 bases each). This CDR3 region has 12 residues. V lost 9 bases and J lost 2, with 10 bases in between. The germline V gene encodes CDR1 MNHEY and CDR2 SVGEGT.

This clonotype was detected a few times. This chain connects TRBV5-8 to TRBJ2-3; 7 bases are a match to TRBD1. The length of the CDR3 is 16 residues. V gave up 5 bases and J gave up 4 bases; unmatched junction bases: 13. Germline CDR1 and CDR2: SGHTS and YDEGEE. CDR3 sequence: CASSGTGQGVPDTQYF. The CDR3 coding sequence is TGTGCCAGCAGTGGTACGGGGCAGGGGGTCCCAGATACGCAGTATTTT.

This clonotype has a count of ten or more. The chain employs TRBV29-1 and TRBJ2-7; D remains unclear. The CDR3 has 12 residues. Germline V CDR1 and CDR2: SQVTM, ANQGSEA. V was pared by 4 bases and J by 4 bases, with 11 bases between. In nucleotides, the CDR3 is TGCAGCGTTGTGGGCACCCTTTACGAGCAGTACTTC. Its translation is CSVVGTLYEQYF.

As regards this clonotype: A much larger clone differs by one base, so this may be a read error. This CDR3 reads CSSSMANTEAFF. The CDR3 region has the DNA TGTTCCAGCAGTATGGCGAACACTGAAGCTTTCTTT. The chain carries TRBV2 and TRBJ1-1; no reliable D call. Per the germline V gene, CDR1 is SNHLY and CDR2 is FYNNEI. The CDR3 sequence is 12 residues long. The whole variable domain, filled in from reference TRBV2 and TRBJ1-1, reads EPEVTQTPSHQVTQMGQEVILRCVPISNHLYFYWYRQILGQKVEFLVSFYNNEISEKSEIFDDQFSVERPDGSNFTLKIRSTKLEDSAMYFCSSSMANTEAFFGQGTRLTVV.

This clonotype was seen more than once but under ten times. V and J are TRBV11-2 and TRBJ2-3; D remains unclear. The CDR3 covers 15 residues. V was clipped by 4 bases and J by 3 bases, with 14 bases between them. Per the germline V gene, CDR1 is SGHAT and CDR2 is FQNNGV. CDR3 amino acids: CASSYQATGTDTQYF. The CDR3 nucleotides are TGTGCCAGCAGCTACCAAGCGACCGGGACAGATACGCAGTATTTT.

The rearrangement uses TRBV24-1 and TRBJ2-1; TRBD1 aligns across 7 bases. The germline gives CDR1 KGHDR, CDR2 SFDVKD. V trimming: 9 bases; J trimming: 0 bases; junction bases outside the gene matches: 10. The CDR3 spans 16 residues. DNA for the CDR3: TGTGCCACCGGGACAGCGGATACTAGCTCCTACAATGAGCAGTTCTTC. It codes for CATGTADTSSYNEQFF.

This clonotype was observed many times. This chain's CDR3 is CSVPGGAVGNEQFF. The CDR3 DNA follows: TGCAGCGTTCCCGGCGGGGCGGTGGGAAATGAGCAGTTCTTC. This chain links TRBV29-1 with TRBJ2-1, with a possible D match to TRBD2 (6 bases). Germline loops: CDR1 SQVTM, CDR2 ANQGSEA. The ends were cut back, 5 bases at V and 7 bases at J, with 18 bases in the middle. There are 14 residues in the CDR3.